Listed below are T cell receptor beta chains from one sample, sequenced in a study of identical twins. From the 5' RACE reads, TCRdb called clonotypes with MiXCR, one entry per CDR3 protein. Counted here are about 160,000 distinct CDR3 sequences, under 4.5% occurring once; the ten biggest clones make up more than 7%. Material: memory T cells sorted from blood. The source is a man younger than 35 in good health. Each CDR3 is given with its conserved first and last residue. A D gene is named only where the DNA matches it firmly.

>-|TRBV29-1
CSVDIKRWFGGSNQPQHF
>TRBD2|TRBV4-1
CASRAGTSGSNEQFF
>TRBD1|TRBV11-3
CASRSWAGQGSTGELFF
>TRBD1|TRBV25-1
CASSPPDRGHNEQFF
>-|TRBV15
CATSMIARDNEQFF
>-|TRBV6-1
CASSLALSTDTQYF
>-|TRBV5-6
CASSSGAGNQPQHF
>-|TRBV27
CASAPGSRSRETQYF
>TRBD1|TRBV20-1
CSARALGDRGLVSNQPQHF
>-|TRBV7-2
CASSFGVAGELFFF
>-|TRBV5-1
CASRLGSTDTQYF
>TRBD1|TRBV6-1
CASRRHGQGALSNQPQHF
>-|TRBV20-1
CSAMGPGEETQYF
>-|TRBV20-1
CSASREHLGYTF
>-|TRBV20-1
CSARPSSTQETQYF
>-|TRBV6-2/TRBV6-3
CASSYSSQPQHF
>TRBD1|TRBV14
CASKAGTGLLPEQFF
>TRBD2|TRBV4-1
CASSREREPSYNEQFF
>-|TRBV4-2
CASSQGISNWGDSYNEQFF
>-|TRBV5-1
CASSLEQGTEAFF
>TRBD2|TRBV20-1
CSGTSGADTQYF
>TRBD2|TRBV6-5
CASSYSRTSRELFF
>-|TRBV2
CASTSHSYEQYF
>TRBD2|TRBV7-9
CASSAPGLAGSYNEQFF
>-|TRBV7-7
CASSRGVGIPPDGYTF
>TRBD1|TRBV24-1
CATAPGTGPYEQYF
>TRBD1|TRBV5-6
CASSMTGGNRDYGYTF
>-|TRBV27
CASSFERTSTDTQYF
>-|TRBV5-1
CASSLASNSPLHF
>-|TRBV27
CASRSWQGLTEAFF
>-|TRBV3-1
CASSQGLNGYTF
>-|TRBV20-1
CSARGGGPSNTEAFF
>TRBD1|TRBV20-1
CSARAGTGGEKLFF